The text below deals with one TCR beta chain. The antigen this receptor binds is unknown. No base quality values were provided; no much bigger clone lies one nucleotide off. CDR1 and CDR2, looked up from the germline V gene, are SGHTA and FQGNSA. From V the trimming removes 3 bases and from J it removes 1 base, while the gene matches leave 2 bases of the junction unaccounted for. Spanning cysteine to phenylalanine, the CDR3 consists of 16 amino acids. Solely the CDR3 DNA is kept, with 48 bases framed from the first base. This specimen belongs to a study of shared clonotypes between healthy human individuals (dated by TCRdb to the early 2020s). At the level of the whole study: The cohort comprised a couple of women and a few men aged 18 to 49 years. Leukapheresis yielded between about 0.9 and 10 billion PBMCs per donor. Libraries were prepared and TCR repertoires were sequenced by different laboratories using diverse techniques, in order to increase sequencing depth and limit assay-specific biases. To estimate repertoire size and how much clonotype sharing occurs between individuals, the study deeply sequenced the blood TCR repertoires of five healthy adults.

TCR CDR3 regions were amplified from genomic DNA by multiplex PCR using the deep immunoSEQ assay. Genomic DNA extracted from each cell subset was distributed evenly over all wells of several immunoSEQ 96-well plates, and each plate served as one replicate. For unsorted PBMC, each replicate PCR was loaded with approximately 300 ng genomic DNA, equivalent to about 30,000 T cell genomes. Ten immunoSEQ deep assay plates were used to sequence the unsorted PBMC genomic DNA. Purified libraries were quantified with a Qubit 3.0 fluorometer, sized on a Bioanalyzer 2100, and re-quantified with the KAPA Library Quantification kit. A separate single-read 150-cycle Illumina NextSeq 550 flow cell was used to sequence each immunoSEQ 96-well plate. Processing in the source paper ran as follows. The immunoSEQ output contained only junctional sequences without quality scores, so filtering could not match that applied to full-length reads. Sequences were annotated with PyIR, a Python wrapper for IgBLAST v1.9, using IMGT germline references to assign V/J genes and CDR3. Reads with weak V/J assignments (E-value above 1e-6), missing CDR3, stop codons, out-of-frame junctions, or ambiguous translated residues were removed. A V3J clonotype was defined by an identical inferred V gene, J gene, and CDR3 amino acid sequence. Percentage overlap between repertoires was computed as shared unique clonotypes divided by the size of the smaller repertoire. RTK rarefaction, the Chao1 estimator, and Recon v2.1 estimates of unobserved clonotypes were used to assess repertoire richness. The source is immuneACCESS, and TCRdb retained only in-frame sequences with V and J called. Part of the clones is not carried over; for the studies checked, unresolved V genes explain less than half of this, and the remainder is unexplained. The V and J calls and the clone size are those of that table, but D and trimming were determined from the DNA. The sample includes 450,000 to 500,000 clones, with roughly 85% observed a single time. Approximately 12% of the sample lies in the top ten.

The donors were healthy, HIV-negative adults who had no recently reported acute infections or vaccinations. Every donor was a Caucasian adult living in Nashville, Tennessee, USA. In the unsorted samples, roughly 90 million PBMCs were counted, and genomic DNA was extracted using the QIAamp DNA Blood Mini kit. Blood was obtained by leukapheresis, after which PBMCs were separated by Ficoll-Histopaque density gradient centrifugation and cryopreserved in liquid nitrogen vapor phase. What the authors observed across the whole study: The small number of donors limited the genetic and exposure-history diversity represented. Only blood was sampled, and tissue TCR repertoires likely differ from those in blood. Pairwise subsampling led to the expectation that sequencing depth would affect the degree of clonotype sharing among donors.

Recombination connected TRBV7-2 to TRBJ2-4; 11 nucleotides in the junction match TRBD1. Sequenced input: PBMCs. This TCR derives from a woman aged 40 to 50 in good health. Some clones in this sample may be carry-over from other donors' samples. The CDR3 region: CASSLDRGLAKNIQYF. The nucleotides are TGTGCCAGCAGCTTGGACAGGGGGCTGGCCAAAAACATTCAGTACTTC.